This TCR beta chain was documented in a study of T cell clonotyping in hematopoietic cell transplantation. The V gene's germline CDR1 is MGHDK and CDR2 SYGVNS. Trimming removed 1 base at V and 5 bases at J, with 12 bases between. The CDR3 loop spans 14 amino acids. Repertoires were generated with immunoSEQ multiplex PCR, while TCRdb's copy carries only in-frame clones and drops some. The sample has roughly 4,500 clones, roughly 20% seen once. The sample here was PBMCs, taken 180 days after allogeneic stem cell transplant. The chain recombines TRBV25-1 with TRBJ2-7; maybe TRBD1 (5 bases). This receptor was identified in a male patient aged 18-30 years who had an allogeneic stem cell transplant, so the T cells may come from the graft donor. Some clones in this sample may be carry-over from other donors' samples. The CDR3 sequence is CASSESGFGDEQYF. DNA of the CDR3: TGTGCCAGCAGTGAATCAGGGTTTGGGGACGAGCAGTACTTC.